These 20 T cell receptor beta chains were all obtained from the same sample, sequenced in a study of OX40 agonist ivuxolimab in advanced cancers. Clones were read by immunoSEQ multiplex PCR, and TCRdb kept only the in-frame ones, dropping some. The data contain roughly 100,000 clones, 80% to 95% of them seen just once; the ten biggest clones take up 3% to 3.5%. Sample: CD4+ or CD8+ T cells sorted from blood, taken in a trial of the OX40 agonist ivuxolimab. The origin of the receptors is an adult with an advanced solid tumor such as melanoma, head and neck, liver or kidney cancer.

In DNA form, the CDR3 reads TGTGCCAGCAGCTTAGGGGCGGGGGGATACAATGAGCAGTTCTTC. Its protein is CASSLGAGGYNEQFF. The chain recombines TRBV13 with TRBJ2-1; 8 bases are a match to TRBD2. The ends lost 0 bases at V and 4 bases at J; junction bases unmatched: 2. The CDR3 is 15 amino acids. Germline V gives CDR1 PRHDT, CDR2 FYEKMQ (reference sequence).

V gene TRBV5-4 combines with J gene TRBJ2-1; D gene unclear. V lost 4 bases, J lost 1 base, and 6 bases lay in between. The CDR3 runs to 13 residues. Germline CDR1 reads SGHNT; CDR2 reads YYREEE (reference sequence). The CDR3 loop is CASSPSSYNEQFF. The CDR3, as DNA: TGTGCCAGCAGCCCTAGTTCCTACAATGAGCAGTTCTTC.

The rearrangement links TRBV7-9 to TRBJ2-1, with D perhaps matching TRBD2 (5 bases). CDR1 and CDR2 from the germline V gene are SEHNR and FQNEAQ (reference sequence). The CDR3 is 13 amino acids. The V end lost 4 bases, the J end lost 9 bases, and 13 bases lay between the germline ends. CDR3 coding DNA: TGTGCCAGCAGCTGGCGAGGAGGTGGTGAGCAGTTCTTC. Amino acid sequence: CASSWRGGGEQFF.

The rearrangement uses TRBV5-6 and TRBJ2-1; D not certain. Trimming left V 2 bases short and J 10 bases short, with 10 bases between. The CDR3 is 12 residues long. Germline V gene data show CDR1 as SGHDT and CDR2 as YYEEEE. This chain's CDR3 is CASSFGPTEQFF. The CDR3 coding sequence is TGTGCCAGCAGCTTTGGGCCCACAGAGCAGTTCTTC. Full variable domain (outside the CDR3, taken from reference TRBV5-6 and TRBJ2-1): DAGVTQSPTHLIKTRGQQVTLRCSPKSGHDTVSWYQQALGQGPQFIFQYYEEEERQRGNFPDRFSGHQFPNYSSELNVNALLLGDSALYLCASSFGPTEQFFGPGTRLTVL.

This sequence joins TRBV11-2 and TRBJ1-4, with TRBD1 as a possible D gene (5 bases). Trimming shortened V by 4 bases and J by 6 bases, and 12 bases separated the two germline ends. CDR1 SGHAT and CDR2 FQNNGV come from the germline V gene. The CDR3 runs to 14 residues. CDR3 nucleotide sequence: TGTGCCAGCAGCTACGGGACCAGATATGAAAAACTGTTTTTT. Its translation is CASSYGTRYEKLFF.

This chain joins TRBV28 and TRBJ1-2, with a tentative D call TRBD1 (5 bases). V gave up 3 bases and J gave up 13 bases, with 15 bases separating them. The CDR3 loop spans 12 amino acids. CDR1 and CDR2 from the germline V gene are MDHEN and SYDVKM. In DNA form, the CDR3 reads TGTGCCAGCAGTTTTCAGGGAGGGACCAGCACCTTC. This translates into CASSFQGGTSTF.

CDR3 loop: CASYAETGELFF. CDR3 sequence (DNA): TGTGCCAGCTATGCCGAAACCGGGGAGCTGTTTTTT. The chain employs TRBV7-6 and TRBJ2-2; D uncertain. The CDR3 contains 12 residues. The germline V gene encodes CDR1 SGHVS and CDR2 FNYEAQ. The germline V and J ends were trimmed by 8 bases and 5 bases, with 9 bases remaining between them.

The chain couples TRBV19 to TRBJ1-2; D unresolved. V was trimmed by 10 bases and J by 0 bases, leaving 12 bases between them. The CDR3 covers 13 residues. In germline, CDR1 is LNHDA, CDR2 SQIVND (reference sequence). In DNA, the CDR3 is TGTGCCACCCGACCGGAAGCTAACTATGGCTACACCTTC. As protein: CATRPEANYGYTF.

The chain recombines TRBV13 with TRBJ2-1, with TRBD1 identical over 8 bases. The trim removed 1 base at V and 3 bases at J, leaving 2 bases unmatched. The CDR3 covers 15 residues. Per germline, CDR1 PRHDT and CDR2 FYEKMQ (reference sequence). The CDR3 region has the DNA TGTGCCAGCAGCTTAGACAGGGGGGACTACAATGAGCAGTTCTTC. This sequence encodes CASSLDRGDYNEQFF.

V and J are TRBV30 and TRBJ1-5; unclear D gene. Germline CDR1 GTSNPN, CDR2 SVGIG (reference sequence). The V end was cut by 3 bases, the J end by 0 bases, with 6 bases between. The CDR3 has 13 amino acids. Here the CDR3 DNA reads TGTGCCTGGAGCTCCCATAGCAATCAGCCCCAGCATTTT. Translating it yields CAWSSHSNQPQHF.

V gene TRBV14 combines with J gene TRBJ2-1; D is perhaps TRBD1 (6 bases). This CDR3 has 13 amino acids. CDR1 is SGHDN and CDR2 is FVKESK in the germline V gene. The ends were cut back, 2 bases at V and 4 bases at J, with 6 bases in the middle. CDR3 region: CASSQQGYNEQFF. DNA for the CDR3: TGTGCCAGCAGCCAACAGGGGTACAATGAGCAGTTCTTC. The full variable domain, its missing parts supplied by reference TRBV14 and TRBJ2-1, is EAGVTQFPSHSVIEKGQTVTLRCDPISGHDNLYWYRRVMGKEIKFLLHFVKESKQDESGMPNNRFLAERTGGTYSTLKVQPAELEDSGVYFCASSQQGYNEQFFGPGTRLTVL.

This chain links TRBV7-3 with TRBJ2-1; D is tentatively TRBD1 or TRBD2 (5 bases each). V was trimmed by 5 bases and J by 7 bases, leaving 12 bases between them. Germline V gene lookup returns CDR1 SGHTA and CDR2 FQGTGA. The CDR3 is 13 residues long. The CDR3 coding sequence is TGTGCCAGCAGCCTGGGGGTGGGGAATGAGCAGTTCTTC. It is translated as CASSLGVGNEQFF.

This chain uses TRBV5-6 with TRBJ1-2; no firm D call. V lost 7 bases and J lost 3, with 10 bases in between. CDR3 size: 12 residues. Germline V gene sequence: CDR1 SGHDT, CDR2 YYEEEE. DNA for the CDR3: TGTGCCAGCGAAGGGTTTGACTATGGCTACACCTTC. The encoded protein is CASEGFDYGYTF. Filled out from reference TRBV5-6 and TRBJ1-2, the complete variable domain reads DAGVTQSPTHLIKTRGQQVTLRCSPKSGHDTVSWYQQALGQGPQFIFQYYEEEERQRGNFPDRFSGHQFPNYSSELNVNALLLGDSALYLCASEGFDYGYTFGSGTRLTVV.

The rearrangement uses TRBV27 and TRBJ1-5, with 8 bases matching TRBD1. Looked up from germline, CDR1 is MNHEY and CDR2 is SMNVEV (reference sequence). V lost 6 bases and J lost 6; bases outside the gene matches: 7. There are 14 residues in the CDR3. CDR3 residues: CASSIQGAGQPQHF. CDR3 DNA sequence: TGTGCCAGCAGCATTCAGGGGGCCGGTCAGCCCCAGCATTTT.

The V gene is TRBV6-5, the J gene TRBJ1-5, with a tentative D call TRBD1 (5 bases). Germline V gene lookup returns CDR1 MNHEY and CDR2 SVGAGI. CDR3 length: 14 residues. V was cut by 2 bases and J by 6 bases, with 11 bases left in between. The CDR3 reads CASSYVQGAQPQHF. DNA for the CDR3: TGTGCCAGCAGTTACGTGCAGGGTGCTCAGCCCCAGCATTTT.

The chain is built from TRBV20-1 and TRBJ1-2; perhaps TRBD1 as D (6 bases). The V and J ends lost 6 bases and 14 bases respectively, with 19 bases between them. This CDR3 is 11 amino acids long. Germline CDR1 reads DFQATT; CDR2 reads SNEGSKA (reference sequence). The CDR3 sequence is CSAGQSSPETF. The CDR3 DNA follows: TGCAGTGCAGGACAGTCCTCTCCTGAGACCTTC.

J is TRBJ2-1 and V is TRBV27, with 7 bases lining up with TRBD2. Germline-derived CDR1 and CDR2 are MNHEY and SMNVEV (reference sequence). Trimming cost V 4 bases and J 2 bases; bases outside gene matches: 2. This CDR3 contains 14 residues. This chain's CDR3 is CASSSGLTYNEQFF. In nucleotides, the CDR3 is TGTGCCAGCAGTTCGGGACTAACCTACAATGAGCAGTTCTTC.

A note on this clone: A read error may produce the germline difference seen at one junction end. The V and J genes are TRBV7-7 and TRBJ2-7; D ambiguous. Germline V gene lookup returns CDR1 SSHAT and CDR2 FNYEAQ (reference sequence). The CDR3 has 13 residues. CDR3 DNA sequence: TGTGCTAGCAGCCACACCAATGGACGCGAGCAGTACTTC. It encodes CASSHTNGREQYF.

This chain joins TRBV6-5 and TRBJ2-7; D remains ambiguous. Trimming removed 7 bases at V and 3 bases at J, with 10 bases between. There are 12 residues in the CDR3. CDR1 is MNHEY and CDR2 is SVGAGI in the germline V gene. The CDR3 reads CASTTVNYEQYF. DNA of the CDR3: TGTGCCAGCACTACAGTTAACTACGAGCAGTACTTC.

This clone was picked up a small number of times. The chain carries TRBV27 and TRBJ1-2; a weak D match, TRBD1 (6 bases). This CDR3 comprises 16 residues. Per germline, CDR1 MNHEY and CDR2 SMNVEV (reference sequence). The germline V and J ends were trimmed by 4 bases and 0 bases, with 15 bases remaining between them. The CDR3 DNA sequence: TGTGCCAGCAGTTCTACGTTGGACAGCACTAACTATGGCTACACCTTC. Translating it yields CASSSTLDSTNYGYTF.